One T cell receptor (beta chain) is described in this entry. Measured with immunoSEQ multiplex PCR; TCRdb has only the in-frame clones, and not every one. The data contain roughly 70,000 clones, about four fifths of them singletons. CDR1 and CDR2 (germline): LGHDT, YNNKEL (reference sequence). The length of the CDR3 is 18 residues. With V trimmed by 1 base and J by 2 bases, 8 bases remained unmatched. These data originate in a study of blood T cell repertoires in COVID-19. Looking at the study overall: PBMCs, B-cell-depleted T cells, or T cells were the source of the cDNA or gDNA that made up the material.

The chain has TRBV3-1 (or the pseudogene TRBV3-2) and TRBJ2-6; 7 bases agree with TRBD1. The sequence came from a man in his sixties or seventies who had recovered from COVID-19. Sequencing was done on a sample of peripheral blood. CDR3 in DNA: TGTGCCAGCAGCCAAGTACAGGGGAGTTCCGCTGGGGCCAACGTCCTGACTTTC. This sequence encodes CASSQVQGSSAGANVLTF.